The T cell receptor beta chain described here comes from a study of T cell responses to AZD1222 COVID-19 vaccine. Generated by immunoSEQ multiplex PCR, the TCRdb table keeps only in-frame clones and is missing some. In the table there are tens of thousands of clones, roughly 90% of which are singletons. Study findings and constraints: Spike as a whole was targeted by vaccine-associated CD4 TCRs, dominant at 160-218 and 743-854. Only 5 or 6 people who got AZD1222 tested seropositive at baseline. Repertoire samples came only from after the peak T cell response. Clonal diversity was possibly underestimated, and white British individuals and females predominated among donors.

Concerning this clone: Its antigen is unknown.

The CDR3 is made up of 15 amino acids. Germline V gene lookup returns CDR1 MNHEY and CDR2 SMNVEV (reference sequence). Trimming left V 3 bases short and J 7 bases short, with 16 bases between. V gene TRBV27 combines with J gene TRBJ2-1; weak D call: TRBD2 (6 bases). Material: peripheral blood, obtained on day 0 of AZD1222 vaccination. This receptor was taken from an adult in good health. This CDR3 reads CASSFGGTVSNEQFF. CDR3 nucleotide sequence: TGTGCCAGCAGTTTTGGGGGGACGGTTTCTAATGAGCAGTTCTTC.